These 15 T cell receptor beta chains originate from one sample sequenced in a study of T cell responses to AZD1222 COVID-19 vaccine. The method was immunoSEQ multiplex PCR; TCRdb's version includes in-frame clones alone and lacks a portion of them. The sample holds under 150,000 clones, approximately 91% seen once. Source: peripheral blood, taken 28 days after the second AZD1222 dose. All receptors come from an adult who received the AZD1222 COVID-19 vaccine.

CDR3 DNA sequence: TGCAGCGTTGGAGTAGGGGTGGATCAGCCCCAGCATTTT. This sequence encodes CSVGVGVDQPQHF. The rearrangement joins TRBV29-1 to TRBJ1-5; D possibly corresponds to TRBD1 (5 bases). This CDR3 has 13 residues. Germline CDR1 SQVTM, CDR2 ANQGSEA. V shed 4 bases and J shed 5 bases, with 12 bases lying between them. Full variable domain (missing parts from reference TRBV29-1 and TRBJ1-5): SAVISQKPSRDICQRGTSLTIQCQVDSQVTMMFWYRQQPGQSLTLIATANQGSEATYESGFVIDKFPISRPNLTFSTLTVSNMSPEDSSIYLCSVGVGVDQPQHFGDGTRLSIL.

V usage is TRBV7-2 and J usage is TRBJ1-2; maybe TRBD1 (6 bases). With 4 bases removed from V and 8 bases from J, the gap between germline ends came to 14 bases. There are 13 residues in the CDR3. Germline V gives CDR1 SGHTA, CDR2 FQGNSA. CDR3 sequence reads: CASSSLGHTGYTF. The CDR3 DNA is TGTGCCAGCAGCTCCCTGGGACACACCGGCTACACCTTC. The entire variable domain, with the rest obtained from reference TRBV7-2 and TRBJ1-2, is as follows: GAGVSQSPSNKVTEKGKDVELRCDPISGHTALYWYRQSLGQGLEFLIYFQGNSAPDKSGLPSDRFSAERTGGSVSTLTIQRTQQEDSAVYLCASSSLGHTGYTFGSGTRLTVV.

This clone was seen once. The V call is TRBV5-6, the J call TRBJ1-2; 7 nucleotides match TRBD1. This CDR3 contains 14 residues. Per the germline V gene, CDR1 is SGHDT and CDR2 is YYEEEE. V trimming: 4 bases; J trimming: 7 bases; junction bases outside the gene matches: 10. In nucleotides, the CDR3 is TGTGCCAGCAGCCTACGGCACAGGGGTGCTGGCTACACCTTC. The encoded protein is CASSLRHRGAGYTF.

This chain links TRBV7-3 with TRBJ2-3; perhaps TRBD2 as D (6 bases). Germline CDR1 reads SGHTA; CDR2 reads FQGTGA. The CDR3 totals 12 residues. V lost 4 bases and J 5 bases, leaving 7 bases between the germline ends. CDR3 sequence reads: CASSSAGDTQYF. In DNA, the CDR3 is TGTGCCAGCAGCTCAGCGGGAGATACGCAGTATTTT.

This chain links TRBV6-5 with TRBJ2-5; the match to TRBD1 covers 9 bases. This CDR3 comprises 16 residues. V gave up 4 bases and J gave up 5 bases; unmatched junction bases: 11. Germline V lookup: CDR1 MNHEY, CDR2 SVGAGI. The CDR3 nucleotides are TGTGCCAGCAGTTTGGGGCACAGGGGGCCGCGGGAGACCCAGTACTTC. This sequence encodes CASSLGHRGPRETQYF.

This clone showed up just once. This chain uses TRBV7-9 with TRBJ1-1; no definite D call. V was shortened by 4 bases and J by 0 bases, with 12 bases between the two germline ends. Germline CDR1 and CDR2: SEHNR and FQNEAQ (reference sequence). The CDR3 has 15 residues. The CDR3, as DNA: TGTGCCAGCAGCTCCCGCGACCCCATGAACACTGAAGCTTTCTTT. Translation: CASSSRDPMNTEAFF. Variable domain in full (rest from reference TRBV7-9 and TRBJ1-1): DTGVSQNPRHKITKRGQNVTFRCDPISEHNRLYWYRQTLGQGPEFLTYFQNEAQLEKSRLLSDRFSAERPKGSFSTLEIQRTEQGDSAMYLCASSSRDPMNTEAFFGQGTRLTVV.

This clone was found once. The chain links TRBV6-1 to TRBJ1-2, with D hard to call. This CDR3 has 14 amino acids. Germline CDR1 reads MNHNS; CDR2 reads SASEGT. Between the trimmed V and J ends, which lost 2 bases and 7 bases, there was a span of 14 bases. This CDR3 is CASSETSESAGYTF. The CDR3 nucleotides are TGTGCCAGCAGTGAAACCTCCGAGTCGGCTGGCTACACCTTC.

CDR3 region: CASGSPDTEEDEKLFF. The CDR3 bases are TGTGCCAGCGGCTCCCCCGACACGGAAGAGGATGAAAAACTGTTTTTT. The chain has TRBV2 and TRBJ1-4; no firm D call. V lost 8 bases and J lost 6, with 22 bases in between. CDR3 length equals 16 residues. Per germline, CDR1 SNHLY and CDR2 FYNNEI.

The rearrangement joins TRBV6-5 to TRBJ2-5; weak D call: TRBD2 (6 bases). Germline V lookup: CDR1 MNHEY, CDR2 SVGAGI. The CDR3 has 13 residues. Trimming removed 6 bases at V and 0 bases at J, with 8 bases between. The CDR3 nucleotides are TGTGCCAGCAGCGAGCGGGACCAAGAGACCCAGTACTTC. Its protein is CASSERDQETQYF.

The chain links TRBV18 to TRBJ2-5; D not resolved. The germline V gene encodes CDR1 KGHSH and CDR2 LQKENI. V dropped 4 bases and J dropped 1 base, with 13 bases sitting between them. The CDR3 length is 15 residues. The DNA of the CDR3 is TGTGCCAGCTCACACCCCGCAGGTAGCCAAGAGACCCAGTACTTC. It encodes CASSHPAGSQETQYF.

The gene calls are TRBV2 and TRBJ1-1; the D gene is possibly TRBD1 (5 bases). CDR1 SNHLY and CDR2 FYNNEI come from the germline V gene. V dropped 6 bases and J dropped 3 bases, with 17 bases sitting between them. This CDR3 has 15 residues. The CDR3 region has the DNA TGTGCCAGCAGCGAAAGTAGAAGGGGCGACACTGAAGCTTTCTTT. Encoded protein: CASSESRRGDTEAFF. The whole variable domain, filled in from reference TRBV2 and TRBJ1-1, reads EPEVTQTPSHQVTQMGQEVILRCVPISNHLYFYWYRQILGQKVEFLVSFYNNEISEKSEIFDDQFSVERPDGSNFTLKIRSTKLEDSAMYFCASSESRRGDTEAFFGQGTRLTVV.

This chain links TRBV5-4 with TRBJ2-3, with a tentative D call TRBD1 (5 bases). V lost 4 bases and J 2 bases, leaving 11 bases between the germline ends. The CDR3 runs to 14 residues. The germline CDR1 and CDR2 sequences are SGHNT and YYREEE (reference sequence). The CDR3 DNA sequence: TGTGCCAGCAGCACATGGACACACACAGATACGCAGTATTTT. This gives the protein CASSTWTHTDTQYF.

This chain links TRBV6-5 with TRBJ2-1, with D unclear. Germline CDR1 is MNHEY and CDR2 is SVGAGI. CDR3 length: 15 residues. Trimming pared 6 bases from V and 0 bases from J, leaving 12 bases between. The CDR3 is CASRFSESSYNEQFF. Here the CDR3 DNA reads TGTGCCAGCAGGTTCAGCGAGAGCTCCTACAATGAGCAGTTCTTC.

CDR3 DNA sequence: TGTGCCAGTAGTCCGCAACCCCCGGGCTCCAGTAATGAGCAGTTCTTC. This encodes CASSPQPPGSSNEQFF. The chain recombines TRBV19 with TRBJ2-1; D not resolved. The CDR3 runs to 16 residues. V was clipped by 5 bases and J by 7 bases, with 21 bases between them. Germline V gene data show CDR1 as LNHDA and CDR2 as SQIVND (reference sequence). Based on the CDR3 plus reference TRBV19 and TRBJ2-1, the full variable domain is DGGITQSPKYLFRKEGQNVTLSCEQNLNHDAMYWYRQDPGQGLRLIYYSQIVNDFQKGDIAEGYSVSREKKESFPLTVTSAQKNPTAFYLCASSPQPPGSSNEQFFGPGTRLTVL.

J is TRBJ1-1 and V is TRBV6-5; D not certain. CDR1 and CDR2 (germline): MNHEY, SVGAGI. CDR3 length equals 14 residues. The V and J ends lost 6 bases and 1 base respectively, with 12 bases between them. The CDR3 DNA is TGTGCCAGCAGGCGAGGGCGAGAGAACACTGAAGCTTTCTTT. Amino acid sequence: CASRRGRENTEAFF.